This T cell receptor beta chain was captured in a study of blood T cells in healthy people across ages. Whole-study results and caveats: Age brought a roughly linear fall in TCR beta diversity measured per million T cells.

Through a sample-barcoded 5' primer and a J-beta primer mix, a second PCR was run for 7 to 11 cycles. The template-switch adaptor, which had 12 random nucleotides, put a tag on each cDNA molecule. TCRdb processed the 5' RACE reads anew with MiXCR; each CDR3 protein has one entry. The table lists approximately 600,000 distinct CDR3 sequences, roughly 58% of them singletons. The V end was cut by 3 bases, the J end by 4 bases, with 12 bases between. CDR3 size: 13 residues. In germline, CDR1 is DFQATT, CDR2 SNEGSKA (reference sequence). This clonotype has only a few counts. The antigen remains unidentified.

The sample consisted of blood. The sequence was collected from a man aged 55 to 70 in good health. This chain joins TRBV20-1 and TRBJ2-5; D is possibly TRBD2 (5 bases). Here the CDR3 reads CSASSGRIETQYF. The CDR3 DNA reads TGCAGTGCTAGTTCGGGGAGAATAGAGACCCAGTACTTC.